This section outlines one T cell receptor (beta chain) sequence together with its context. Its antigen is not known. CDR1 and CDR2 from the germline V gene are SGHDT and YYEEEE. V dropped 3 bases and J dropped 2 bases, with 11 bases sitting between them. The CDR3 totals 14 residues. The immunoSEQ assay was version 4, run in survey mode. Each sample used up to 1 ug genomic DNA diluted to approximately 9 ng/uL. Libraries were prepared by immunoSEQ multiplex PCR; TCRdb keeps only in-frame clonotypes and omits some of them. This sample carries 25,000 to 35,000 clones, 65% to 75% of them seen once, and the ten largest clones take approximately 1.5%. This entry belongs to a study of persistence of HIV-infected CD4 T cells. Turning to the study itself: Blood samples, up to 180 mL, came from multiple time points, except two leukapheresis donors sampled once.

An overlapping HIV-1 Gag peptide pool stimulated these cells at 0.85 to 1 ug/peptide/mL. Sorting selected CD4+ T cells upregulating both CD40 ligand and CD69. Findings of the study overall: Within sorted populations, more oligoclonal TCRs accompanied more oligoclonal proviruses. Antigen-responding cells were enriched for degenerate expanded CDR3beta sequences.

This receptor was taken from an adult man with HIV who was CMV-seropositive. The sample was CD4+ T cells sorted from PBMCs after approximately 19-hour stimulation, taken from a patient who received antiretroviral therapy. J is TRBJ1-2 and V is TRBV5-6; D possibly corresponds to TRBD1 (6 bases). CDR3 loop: CASSSGTSNYGYTF. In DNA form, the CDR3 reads TGTGCCAGCAGCTCCGGGACATCCAACTATGGCTACACCTTC.